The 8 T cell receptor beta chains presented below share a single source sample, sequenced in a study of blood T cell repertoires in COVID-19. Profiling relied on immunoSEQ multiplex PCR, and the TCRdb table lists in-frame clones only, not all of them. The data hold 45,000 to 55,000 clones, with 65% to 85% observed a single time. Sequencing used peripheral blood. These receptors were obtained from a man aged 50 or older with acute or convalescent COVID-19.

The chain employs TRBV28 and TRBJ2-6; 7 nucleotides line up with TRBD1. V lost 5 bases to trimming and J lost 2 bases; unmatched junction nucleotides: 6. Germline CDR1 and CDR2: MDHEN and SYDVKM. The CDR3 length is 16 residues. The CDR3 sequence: CASSGYRGAGANVLTF. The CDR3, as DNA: TGTGCCAGCAGTGGATACAGGGGCGCTGGGGCCAACGTCCTGACTTTC.

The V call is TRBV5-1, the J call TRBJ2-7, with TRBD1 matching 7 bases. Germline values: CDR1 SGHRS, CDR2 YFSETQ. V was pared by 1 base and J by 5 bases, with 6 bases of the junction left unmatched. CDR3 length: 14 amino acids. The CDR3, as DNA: TGCGCCAGCAGCTTGCGGCAGGGGGTCGACGAGCAGTACTTC. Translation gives CASSLRQGVDEQYF.

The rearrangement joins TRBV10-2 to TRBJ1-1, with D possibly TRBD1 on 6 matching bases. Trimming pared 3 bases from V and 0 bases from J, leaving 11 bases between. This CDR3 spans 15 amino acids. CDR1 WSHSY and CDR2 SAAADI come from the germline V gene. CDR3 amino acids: CASSDGQFMNTEAFF. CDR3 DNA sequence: TGCGCCAGCAGTGACGGACAGTTCATGAACACTGAAGCTTTCTTT.

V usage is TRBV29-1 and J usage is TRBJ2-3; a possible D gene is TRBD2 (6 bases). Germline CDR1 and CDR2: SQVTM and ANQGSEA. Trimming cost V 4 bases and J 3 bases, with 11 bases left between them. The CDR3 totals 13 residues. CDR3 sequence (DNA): TGCAGCGTTGTGGCGGGGTTTACAGATACGCAGTATTTT. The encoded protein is CSVVAGFTDTQYF.

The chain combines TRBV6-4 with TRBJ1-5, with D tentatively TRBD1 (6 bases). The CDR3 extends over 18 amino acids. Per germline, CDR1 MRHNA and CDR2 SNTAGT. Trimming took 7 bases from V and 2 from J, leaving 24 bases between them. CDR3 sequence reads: CASNRTARQAQGNQPQHF. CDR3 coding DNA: TGTGCCAGCAACCGTACTGCTCGACAGGCGCAAGGCAATCAGCCCCAGCATTTT.

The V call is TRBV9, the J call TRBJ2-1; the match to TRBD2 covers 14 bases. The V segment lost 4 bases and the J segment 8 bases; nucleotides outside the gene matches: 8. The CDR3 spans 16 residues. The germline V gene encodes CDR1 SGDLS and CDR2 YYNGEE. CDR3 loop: CASSRGLAGVEDEQFF. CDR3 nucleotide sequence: TGTGCCAGCAGCAGGGGACTAGCGGGAGTAGAAGATGAGCAGTTCTTC.

The CDR3 nucleotides read TGTGCCAGTAGTGCCCCCGGAGGGACCGAAAAACTGTTTTTT. Its translation: CASSAPGGTEKLFF. The chain employs TRBV19 and TRBJ1-4; perhaps TRBD1 as D (5 bases). Trimming pared 5 bases from V and 8 bases from J, leaving 15 bases between. CDR1 is LNHDA and CDR2 is SQIVND in the germline V gene (reference sequence). The CDR3 is 14 amino acids.

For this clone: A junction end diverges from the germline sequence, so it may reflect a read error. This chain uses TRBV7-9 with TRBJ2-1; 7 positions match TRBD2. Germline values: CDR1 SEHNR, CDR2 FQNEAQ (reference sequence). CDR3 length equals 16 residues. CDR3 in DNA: TGTGCCAGCAGCCTAGCCGTAGGGACTACCTACAATGAGCAGTTCTTC. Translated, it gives CASSLAVGTTYNEQFF.